This T cell receptor (beta chain) was identified in a study of tumor and adjacent non-tumor tissue in lung cancer. Regarding the study as a whole: Tumor repertoires had a smaller top 100 clone share than normal lung.

The template was RNA from unsorted bulk tissue. Between August and November 2014, newly diagnosed, chemotherapy-naive lung cancer patients underwent thoracic surgery in China. CDR3 size: 14 residues. The germline V gene has CDR1 SGHKS and CDR2 YYEKEE (reference sequence). As to this clonotype: Its specificity is not known. The junction shows a germline mismatch at one end, possibly a read error.

TCRbeta libraries were built with three rounds of nested PCR, modified from ARM-PCR. TCRdb fed the multiplex PCR reads into MiXCR, producing one record per CDR3 protein. This sample yields approximately 100,000 distinct CDR3 sequences, of which about 75% are seen a single time; about 40% belongs to the top ten. The clonotype originates from a woman aged 60-75 years with non-small cell lung cancer. The J gene is TRBJ2-3, the V gene TRBV5-5; unclear D gene. Sequenced sample: lung tumor tissue. Written as DNA, the CDR3 is TGTGCTAGCAGCTTGGGATCACAGTGGGATACGCAGTATTTT. Protein sequence: CASSLGSQWDTQYF.